This T cell receptor (beta chain) was sequenced during a study of T cells in tumors after PD-1 blockade. Across the study: Each patient got pembrolizumab 200 mg every 3 weeks or cemiplimab 350 mg every 2 weeks.

This CDR3 has 16 residues. CDR1 and CDR2 from the germline V gene are SGHTA and FQGNSA. Trimming removed 4 bases from V and 5 bases from J, with 18 bases in between. The repertoire was sequenced with immunoSEQ multiplex PCR; TCRdb's copy has only in-frame clones and lacks some. Of 45,000 to 50,000 clones listed, around 80% were seen once; the top ten hold 8.7%. The J gene is TRBJ2-1, the V gene TRBV7-2, with D perhaps being TRBD1 or TRBD2 (5 bases each). The receptor was derived from a human donor with advanced basal cell or squamous cell carcinoma (not recorded which). Sequenced here: PBMCs, sampled before anti-PD-1 therapy. CDR3 bases: TGTGCCAGCAGCTATACCCCCGGGACGGGAAACAATGAGCAGTTCTTC. This codes for CASSYTPGTGNNEQFF.